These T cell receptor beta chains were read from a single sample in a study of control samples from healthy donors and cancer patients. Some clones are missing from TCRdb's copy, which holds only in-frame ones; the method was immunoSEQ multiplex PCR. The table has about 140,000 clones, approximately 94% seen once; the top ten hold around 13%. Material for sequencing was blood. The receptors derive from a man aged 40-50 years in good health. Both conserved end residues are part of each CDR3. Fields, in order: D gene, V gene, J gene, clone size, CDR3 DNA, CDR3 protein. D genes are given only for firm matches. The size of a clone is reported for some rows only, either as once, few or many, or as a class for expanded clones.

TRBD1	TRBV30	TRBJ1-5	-	TGTGCCTGGAGTGTAGGACAGGGGACCGGTCAGCCCCAGCATTTT	CAWSVGQGTGQPQHF
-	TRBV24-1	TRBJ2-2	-	TGTGCCACCAGGGGTGGGGGAGCGATTAACACCGGGGAGCTGTTTTTT	CATRGGGAINTGELFF
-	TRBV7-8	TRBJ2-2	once	TGTGCCAGCAGCCAGCCGGAGGGGGTGGGGGGCACCGGGGAGCTGTTTTTT	CASSQPEGVGGTGELFF
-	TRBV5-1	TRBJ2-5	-	TGCGCCAGCAGCTCACAAGAGACCCAGTACTTC	CASSSQETQYF
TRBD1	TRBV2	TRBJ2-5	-	TGTGCCAGCGGTTTAACAGGGGGCCGGCAAGAGACCCAGTACTTC	CASGLTGGRQETQYF
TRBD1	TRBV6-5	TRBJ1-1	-	TGTGCCAGCAGTTCCAGGGACAGACCTGAAGCTTTCTTT	CASSSRDRPEAFF
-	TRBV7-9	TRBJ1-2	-	TGTGCCAGCAGCGACCAGCAGAGGTTGGGGGTGGCTAACTATGGCTACACCTTC	CASSDQQRLGVANYGYTF
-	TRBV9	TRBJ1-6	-	TGTGCCAGCAGCGTAAGTGGGCTACCACCCCTCCACTTT	CASSVSGLPPLHF
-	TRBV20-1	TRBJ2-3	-	TGCAGTGCTAGACCAGGAGGGACGCAGTATTTT	CSARPGGTQYF
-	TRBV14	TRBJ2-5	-	TGTGCCAGCAGCGAAACTTGGGGGGGCCACGAGACCCAGTACTTC	CASSETWGGHETQYF
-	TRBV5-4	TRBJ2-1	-	TGTGCCAGCAGCTTGGGGGGTGCCTACAATGAGCAGTTCTTC	CASSLGGAYNEQFF
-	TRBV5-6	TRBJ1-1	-	TGTGCCAGCAGCTTGGGACGTTGGCCGGAAGCTTTCTTT	CASSLGRWPEAFF
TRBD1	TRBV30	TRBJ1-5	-	TGTGCCTGGATTCCCGGACAGGAGAATCAGCCCCAGCATTTT	CAWIPGQENQPQHF
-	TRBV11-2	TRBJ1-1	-	TGTGCCAGCAGCTTATCCGGGGGGAACACTGAAGCTTTCTTT	CASSLSGGNTEAFF
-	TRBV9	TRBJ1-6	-	TGTGCCAGCAGCCTGGACCTTAATTCACCCCTCCACTTT	CASSLDLNSPLHF
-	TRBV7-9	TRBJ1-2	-	TGTGCCAGCAGCTCAATAGAGGGGGTAAACTATGGCTACACCTTC	CASSSIEGVNYGYTF
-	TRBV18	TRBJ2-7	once	TGTGCCAGCTCACCATCTACGGCTAGCTCCTACGAGCAGTACTTC	CASSPSTASSYEQYF
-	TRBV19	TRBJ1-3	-	TGTGCCAGTAGTGGCCGGGACGTCGGAAACACCATATATTTT	CASSGRDVGNTIYF